This paragraph reports one TCR beta chain. This entry comes from a study of T cell responses to AZD1222 COVID-19 vaccine. Second doses were pooled across both intervals (about 4 or about 12 weeks). CDR3 length: 13 amino acids. Germline CDR1 and CDR2: SGHTA and FQGTGA. The ends were cut back, 3 bases at V and 5 bases at J, with 10 bases in the middle. Some clones are missing from TCRdb's copy, which holds only in-frame ones; the method was immunoSEQ multiplex PCR. Among about 91,000 clones listed, about 90% were seen once. The V gene is TRBV7-3, the J gene TRBJ1-1; D is possibly TRBD1 (5 bases). The sequences come from peripheral blood, collected 28 days after the second AZD1222 dose. This TCR was recovered from an adult who received the AZD1222 COVID-19 vaccine. The CDR3 DNA reads as TGTGCCAGCAGCTTCGGGGGGAGGACTGAAGCTTTCTTT. Its translation: CASSFGGRTEAFF.